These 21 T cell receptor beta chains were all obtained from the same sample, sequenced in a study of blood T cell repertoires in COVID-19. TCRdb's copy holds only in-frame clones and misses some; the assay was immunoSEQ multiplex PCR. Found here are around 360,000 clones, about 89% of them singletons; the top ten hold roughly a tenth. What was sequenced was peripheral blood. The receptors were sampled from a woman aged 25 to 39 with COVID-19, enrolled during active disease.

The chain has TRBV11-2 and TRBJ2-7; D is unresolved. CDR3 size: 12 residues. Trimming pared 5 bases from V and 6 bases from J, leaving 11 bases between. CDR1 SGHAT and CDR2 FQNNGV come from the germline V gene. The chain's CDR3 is CASSPMRREQYF. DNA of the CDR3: TGTGCCAGCAGCCCTATGCGGCGCGAGCAGTACTTC.

The CDR3 DNA follows: TGTGCCAGCAGCCTGGGACAGCCGAACACTGAAGCTTTCTTT. Amino acids: CASSLGQPNTEAFF. This chain links TRBV5-6 with TRBJ1-1, with TRBD1 matching over 7 bases. The CDR3 length is 14 residues. Germline-derived CDR1 and CDR2 are SGHDT and YYEEEE. The trim removed 4 bases at V and 1 base at J, leaving 4 bases unmatched.

CDR3 amino acids: CASSFLDRVGETQYF. The CDR3 DNA reads as TGTGCCAGCAGCTTTTTGGACAGGGTGGGGGAGACCCAGTACTTC. The chain is built from TRBV5-4 and TRBJ2-5; 8 bases are shared with TRBD1. The germline CDR1 and CDR2 sequences are SGHNT and YYREEE (reference sequence). The CDR3 length is 15 residues. The ends lost 2 bases at V and 5 bases at J; junction bases unmatched: 8.

CDR3 sequence: CASSSDPGQGTYEQYF. The DNA for the CDR3 is TGTGCCAGCAGCTCGGACCCGGGACAGGGGACCTACGAGCAGTACTTC. The chain joins TRBV7-2 to TRBJ2-7; 10 nucleotides agree with TRBD1. Germline loops: CDR1 SGHTA, CDR2 FQGNSA. The V segment lost 4 bases and the J segment 2 bases; nucleotides outside the gene matches: 8. This CDR3 is built from 16 residues.

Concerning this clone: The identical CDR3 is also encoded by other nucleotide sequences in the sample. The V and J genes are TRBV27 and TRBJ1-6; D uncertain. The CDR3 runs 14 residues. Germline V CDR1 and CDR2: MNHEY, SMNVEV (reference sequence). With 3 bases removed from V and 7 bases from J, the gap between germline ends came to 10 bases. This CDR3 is CASSFAGANSPLHF. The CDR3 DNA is TGTGCCAGCAGTTTCGCAGGCGCAAATTCACCCCTCCACTTT.

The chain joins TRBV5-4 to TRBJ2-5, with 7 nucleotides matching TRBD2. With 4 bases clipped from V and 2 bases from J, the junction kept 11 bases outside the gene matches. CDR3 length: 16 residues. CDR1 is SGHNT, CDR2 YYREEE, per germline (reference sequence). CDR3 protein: CASSTPTSLAQETQYF. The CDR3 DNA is TGTGCCAGCAGCACACCGACCTCACTAGCGCAAGAGACCCAGTACTTC.

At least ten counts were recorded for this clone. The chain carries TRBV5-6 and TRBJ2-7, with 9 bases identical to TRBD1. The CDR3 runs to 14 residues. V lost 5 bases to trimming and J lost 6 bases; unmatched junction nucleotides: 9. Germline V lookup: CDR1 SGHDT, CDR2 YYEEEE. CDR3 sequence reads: CASSRPGQGREQYF. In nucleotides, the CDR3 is TGTGCCAGCAGTCGCCCGGGACAGGGTCGCGAGCAGTACTTC.

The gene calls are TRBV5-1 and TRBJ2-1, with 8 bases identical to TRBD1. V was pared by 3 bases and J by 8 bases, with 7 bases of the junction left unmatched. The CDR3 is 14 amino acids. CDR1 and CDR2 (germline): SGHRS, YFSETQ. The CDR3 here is CASSSTGGWDEQFF. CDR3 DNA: TGCGCCAGCAGCTCTACAGGGGGTTGGGATGAGCAGTTCTTC. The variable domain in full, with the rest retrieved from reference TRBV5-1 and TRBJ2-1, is KAGVTQTPRYLIKTRGQQVTLSCSPISGHRSVSWYQQTPGQGLQFLFEYFSETQRNKGNFPGRFSGRQFSNSRSEMNVSTLELGDSALYLCASSSTGGWDEQFFGPGTRLTVL.

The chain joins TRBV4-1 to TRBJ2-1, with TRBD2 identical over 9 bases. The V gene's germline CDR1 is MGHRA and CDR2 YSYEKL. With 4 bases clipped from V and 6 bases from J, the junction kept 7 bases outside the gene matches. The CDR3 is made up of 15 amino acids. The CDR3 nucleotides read TGCGCCAGCAGCCCTTGGCTAGCGGGAAGCAATGAGCAGTTCTTC. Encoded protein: CASSPWLAGSNEQFF.

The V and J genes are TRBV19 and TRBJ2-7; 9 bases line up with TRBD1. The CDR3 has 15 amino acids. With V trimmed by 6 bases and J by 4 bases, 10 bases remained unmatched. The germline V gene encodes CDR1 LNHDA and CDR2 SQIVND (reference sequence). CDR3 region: CASSIPGTGYYEQYF. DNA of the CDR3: TGTGCCAGTAGCATTCCCGGGACAGGGTATTACGAGCAGTACTTC.

The CDR3 spells CASSLTRTNPGTGELFF. In DNA, the CDR3 is TGTGCCAGCAGCTTAACAAGGACTAACCCGGGCACCGGGGAGCTGTTTTTT. The chain recombines TRBV7-2 with TRBJ2-2; D is perhaps TRBD2 (6 bases). The length of the CDR3 is 17 residues. Trimming stripped 2 bases from V and 4 bases from J, with 17 bases between. Germline V CDR1 and CDR2: SGHTA, FQGNSA.

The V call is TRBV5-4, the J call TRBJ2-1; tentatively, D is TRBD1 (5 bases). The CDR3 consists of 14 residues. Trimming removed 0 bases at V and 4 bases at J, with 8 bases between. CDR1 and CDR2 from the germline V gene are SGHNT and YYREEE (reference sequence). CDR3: CASSLVGRYNEQFF. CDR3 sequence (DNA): TGTGCCAGCAGCTTGGTGGGGCGGTACAATGAGCAGTTCTTC.

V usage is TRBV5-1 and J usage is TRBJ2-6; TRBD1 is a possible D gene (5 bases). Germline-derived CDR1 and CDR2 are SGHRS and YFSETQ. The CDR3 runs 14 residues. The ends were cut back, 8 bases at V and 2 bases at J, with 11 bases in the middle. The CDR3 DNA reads TGCGCCAGTATCGACAGTGCTGGGGCCAACGTCCTGACTTTC. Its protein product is CASIDSAGANVLTF.

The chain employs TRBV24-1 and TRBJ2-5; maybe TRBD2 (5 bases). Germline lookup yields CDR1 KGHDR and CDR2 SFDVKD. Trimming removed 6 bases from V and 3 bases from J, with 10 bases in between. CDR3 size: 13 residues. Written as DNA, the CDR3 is TGTGCCACCAGTAGTACGGGAAAAGAGACCCAGTACTTC. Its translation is CATSSTGKETQYF.

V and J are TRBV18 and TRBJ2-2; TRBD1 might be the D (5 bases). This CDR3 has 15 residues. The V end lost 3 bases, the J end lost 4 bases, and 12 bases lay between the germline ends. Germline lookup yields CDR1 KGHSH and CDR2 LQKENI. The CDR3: CASSPGQISTGELFF. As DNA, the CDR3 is TGTGCCAGCTCACCGGGGCAAATATCCACCGGGGAGCTGTTTTTT.

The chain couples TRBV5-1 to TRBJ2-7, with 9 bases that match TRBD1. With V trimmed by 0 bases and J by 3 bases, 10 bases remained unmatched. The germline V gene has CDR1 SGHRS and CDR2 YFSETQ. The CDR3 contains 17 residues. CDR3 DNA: TGCGCCAGCAGCTTGGCCCCGTCCGGGACAGGGTTCTACGAGCAGTACTTC. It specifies CASSLAPSGTGFYEQYF.

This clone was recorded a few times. This CDR3 reads CASSQEKARLNEKLFF. Written as DNA, the CDR3 is TGTGCCAGCAGCCAAGAGAAGGCCAGACTTAATGAAAAACTGTTTTTT. V usage is TRBV4-2 and J usage is TRBJ1-4; D call uncertain. Germline V CDR1 and CDR2: LGHNA, YNFKEQ. Trimming took 0 bases from V and 4 from J, leaving 12 bases between them. The CDR3 spans 16 residues.

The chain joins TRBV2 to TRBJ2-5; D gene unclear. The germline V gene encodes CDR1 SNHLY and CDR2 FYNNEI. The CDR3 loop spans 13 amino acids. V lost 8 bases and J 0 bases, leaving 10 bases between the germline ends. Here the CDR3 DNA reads TGTGCCAGCTCCACAGTAAACCAAGAGACCCAGTACTTC. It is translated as CASSTVNQETQYF. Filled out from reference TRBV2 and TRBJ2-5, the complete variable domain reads EPEVTQTPSHQVTQMGQEVILRCVPISNHLYFYWYRQILGQKVEFLVSFYNNEISEKSEIFDDQFSVERPDGSNFTLKIRSTKLEDSAMYFCASSTVNQETQYFGPGTRLLVL.

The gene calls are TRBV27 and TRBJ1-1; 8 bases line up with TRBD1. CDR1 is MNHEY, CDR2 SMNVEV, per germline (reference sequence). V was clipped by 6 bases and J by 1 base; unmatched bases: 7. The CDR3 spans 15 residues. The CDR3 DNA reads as TGTGCCAGCAGCTTCAGGGGGCACAGGAACACTGAAGCTTTCTTT. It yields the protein CASSFRGHRNTEAFF.

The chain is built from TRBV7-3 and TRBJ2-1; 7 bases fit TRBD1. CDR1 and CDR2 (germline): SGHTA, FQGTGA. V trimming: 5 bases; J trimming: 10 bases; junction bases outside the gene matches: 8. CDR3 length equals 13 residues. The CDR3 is CASSPDATGEQFF. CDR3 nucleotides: TGTGCCAGCAGCCCCGACGCGACAGGGGAGCAGTTCTTC.

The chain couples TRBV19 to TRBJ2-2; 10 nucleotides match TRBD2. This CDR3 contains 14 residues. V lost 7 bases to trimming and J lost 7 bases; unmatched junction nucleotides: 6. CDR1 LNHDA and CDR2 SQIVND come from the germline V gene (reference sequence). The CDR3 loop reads CASNTGLALGELFF. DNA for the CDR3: TGTGCCAGTAACACGGGACTAGCGCTCGGGGAGCTGTTTTTT.